This T cell receptor beta chain is from a study of human T cells and chemical hapten exposure. Study background: Sensitization employed 2% DPC on approximately 2 cm by approximately 2 cm of upper inner arm skin. Study-wide results and limits: Clustering by CDR3 similarity yielded significantly more large clusters from expanded TCRs than controls. Sensitization with DPC brought no change to TCRs above 1 in 1000 in frequency.

Authors' data handling: Sample TCR totals centred on a median of around 92,000, ranging about 23,224 to 690,600. TCRdb passed the RACE reads through MiXCR, listing each CDR3 protein once. The V and J calls here are based on TCRdb, not the publication. Among roughly 64,000 distinct CDR3 sequences listed, about 11% were seen once. The time point here: patch test 3, about 24 weeks after DPC sensitization. The treatment denotes: therapeutic diphenylcyclopropenone sensitization with weekly scalp DPC. Germline loops: CDR1 SQVTM, CDR2 ANQGSEA. The CDR3 loop spans 13 amino acids. Trimming cost V 5 bases and J 2 bases, with 12 bases left between them. This clonotype was seen a handful of times. Its cognate antigen is unknown.

Source: whole blood, taken in connection with sensitization to the hapten diphenylcyclopropenone (DPC). The chain uses TRBV29-1 and TRBJ1-1; the D is unclear. This clonotype was sampled from a woman under 40 with alopecia areata. Some clones in this sample may be carry-over from other donors' samples. The CDR3 bases are TGCAGCGTTCGACACCGAGATAACACTGAAGCTTTCTTT. Amino acid sequence: CSVRHRDNTEAFF.